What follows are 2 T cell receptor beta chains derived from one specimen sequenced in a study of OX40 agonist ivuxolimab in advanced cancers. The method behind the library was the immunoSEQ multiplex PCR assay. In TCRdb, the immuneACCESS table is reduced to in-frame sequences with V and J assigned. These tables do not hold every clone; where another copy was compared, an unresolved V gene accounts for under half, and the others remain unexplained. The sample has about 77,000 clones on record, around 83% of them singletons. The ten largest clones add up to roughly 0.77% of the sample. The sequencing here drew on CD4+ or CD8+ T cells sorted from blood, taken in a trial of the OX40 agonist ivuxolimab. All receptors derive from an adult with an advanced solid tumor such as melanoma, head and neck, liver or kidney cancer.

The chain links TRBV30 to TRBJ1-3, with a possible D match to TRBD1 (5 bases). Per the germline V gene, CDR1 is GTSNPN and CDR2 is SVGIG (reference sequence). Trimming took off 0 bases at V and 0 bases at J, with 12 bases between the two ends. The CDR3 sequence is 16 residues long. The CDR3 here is CAWSVAGGISGNTIYF. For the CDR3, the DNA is TGTGCCTGGAGTGTAGCGGGGGGAATCTCTGGAAACACCATATATTTT.

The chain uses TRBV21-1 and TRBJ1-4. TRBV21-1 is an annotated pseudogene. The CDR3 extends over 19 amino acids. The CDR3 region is CASSKNEPGPPNLNEKLFF. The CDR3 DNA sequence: TGTGCCAGCAGCAAAAATGAACCGGGACCGCCAAACCTGAATGAAAAACTGTTTTTT.